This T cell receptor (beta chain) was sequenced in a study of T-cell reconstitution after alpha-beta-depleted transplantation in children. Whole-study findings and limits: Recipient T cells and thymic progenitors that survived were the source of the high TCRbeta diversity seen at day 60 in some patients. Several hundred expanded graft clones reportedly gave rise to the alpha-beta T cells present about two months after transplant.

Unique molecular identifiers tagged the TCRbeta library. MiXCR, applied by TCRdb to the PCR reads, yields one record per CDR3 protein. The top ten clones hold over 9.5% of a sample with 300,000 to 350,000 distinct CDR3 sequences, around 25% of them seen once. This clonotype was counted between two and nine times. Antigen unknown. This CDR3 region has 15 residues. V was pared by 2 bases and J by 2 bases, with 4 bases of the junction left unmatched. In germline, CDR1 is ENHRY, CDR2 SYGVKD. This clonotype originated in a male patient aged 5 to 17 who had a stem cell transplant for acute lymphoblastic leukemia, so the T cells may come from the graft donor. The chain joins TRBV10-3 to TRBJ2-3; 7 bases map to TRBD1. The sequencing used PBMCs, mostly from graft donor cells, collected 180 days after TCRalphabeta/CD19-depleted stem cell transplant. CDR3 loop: CAISEGTVFTDTQYF. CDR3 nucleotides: TGTGCCATCAGTGAGGGGACAGTTTTCACAGATACGCAGTATTTT.